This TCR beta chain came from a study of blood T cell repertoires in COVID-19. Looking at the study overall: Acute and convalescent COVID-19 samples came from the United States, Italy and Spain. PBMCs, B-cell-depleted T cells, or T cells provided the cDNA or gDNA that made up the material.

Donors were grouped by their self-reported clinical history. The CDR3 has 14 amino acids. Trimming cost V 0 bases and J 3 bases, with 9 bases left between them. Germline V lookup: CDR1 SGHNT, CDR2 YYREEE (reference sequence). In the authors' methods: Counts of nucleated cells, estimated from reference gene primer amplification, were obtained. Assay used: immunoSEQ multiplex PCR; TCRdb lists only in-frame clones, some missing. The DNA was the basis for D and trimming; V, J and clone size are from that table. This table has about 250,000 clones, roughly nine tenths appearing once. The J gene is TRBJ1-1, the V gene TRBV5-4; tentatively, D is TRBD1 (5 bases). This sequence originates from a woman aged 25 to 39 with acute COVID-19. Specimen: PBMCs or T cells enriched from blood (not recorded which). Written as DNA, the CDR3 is TGTGCCAGCAGCTTGGGTTGGGGGGACACTGAAGCTTTCTTT. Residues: CASSLGWGDTEAFF.